The 21 T cell receptor beta chains below all came from one sample that was sequenced in a study of PD-1 blockade in classical Hodgkin lymphoma. Sequenced by immunoSEQ multiplex PCR; TCRdb stores in-frame clones only, minus some. The repertoire consists of 15,000 or so clones, with about nine tenths occurring once and the leading ten covering less than 20%. The time point was: cycle 4 day 1 (C4D1), after five to seven weeks of nivolumab. No patient escaped relapse after autologous stem cell transplantation, and brentuximab vedotin exposure varied. Thawed PBMCs supplied CD8+ T cells via magnetic negative selection. The sequences come from CD8+ T cells from blood, collected before the fourth cycle of nivolumab. The receptors originated from a human donor with classical Hodgkin lymphoma.

The chain uses TRBV4-1 and TRBJ2-5, with 7 bases that match TRBD2. V lost 6 bases, J lost 2 bases, and 0 bases stayed unmatched. The germline gives CDR1 MGHRA, CDR2 YSYEKL. The CDR3 totals 12 residues. The CDR3 spells CASRGGQETQYF. CDR3 in DNA: TGCGCCAGCAGGGGGGGGCAAGAGACCCAGTACTTC.

The chain recombines TRBV7-9 with TRBJ1-1; no firm D call. Deletions cut 7 bases from V and 3 bases from J, with 18 bases between. The CDR3 loop spans 15 amino acids. Germline CDR1 reads SEHNR; CDR2 reads FQNEAQ (reference sequence). In nucleotides, the CDR3 is TGTGCCAGCACCTTTTGGGAGGGCGTTTACACTGAAGCTTTCTTT. Its translation: CASTFWEGVYTEAFF.

This rearrangement joins TRBV13 to TRBJ1-3; a possible D gene is TRBD1 (6 bases). With 3 bases removed from V and 3 bases from J, the gap between germline ends came to 9 bases. This CDR3 spans 14 amino acids. The germline CDR1 and CDR2 sequences are PRHDT and FYEKMQ (reference sequence). CDR3 amino acids: CASSFPRGGNTIYF. The CDR3 DNA reads TGTGCCAGCAGCTTTCCCAGGGGTGGAAACACCATATATTTT.

This rearrangement joins TRBV18 to TRBJ2-5, with D possibly being TRBD1 (6 bases). Deletions cut 8 bases from V and 0 bases from J, with 13 bases between. Germline values: CDR1 KGHSH, CDR2 LQKENI. The CDR3 is made up of 14 amino acids. Here the CDR3 DNA reads TGTGCCAGCACGTCCACAGGGTACCAAGAGACCCAGTACTTC. Encoded protein: CASTSTGYQETQYF.

The chain recombines TRBV19 with TRBJ1-1, with D uncertain. The ends were cut back, 5 bases at V and 0 bases at J, with 10 bases in the middle. Germline values: CDR1 LNHDA, CDR2 SQIVND (reference sequence). This CDR3 has 14 amino acids. The CDR3 protein is CASSYKNLNTEAFF. The CDR3, as DNA: TGTGCCAGTAGTTACAAAAACCTGAACACTGAAGCTTTCTTT.

The chain employs TRBV4-1 and TRBJ1-5, with D unclear. This CDR3 contains 14 residues. Trimming left V 1 base short and J 3 bases short, with 7 bases between. Germline V gene lookup returns CDR1 MGHRA and CDR2 YSYEKL. The CDR3 DNA is TGCGCCAGCAGCCAAGTGTGGGACAATCAGCCCCAGCATTTT. It translates to CASSQVWDNQPQHF.

V is TRBV27 and J is TRBJ2-7; D is uncertain. The CDR3 is 15 amino acids. Germline lookup yields CDR1 MNHEY and CDR2 SMNVEV (reference sequence). Trimming removed 0 bases at V and 5 bases at J, with 14 bases between. The DNA of the CDR3 is TGTGCCAGCAGTTTATCGCCCGGGCCGCTCGACGAGCAGTACTTC. Protein: CASSLSPGPLDEQYF.

V and J are TRBV4-1 and TRBJ2-3; D is unclear. The CDR3 is 12 residues long. Germline assignment: CDR1 MGHRA and CDR2 YSYEKL. V lost 2 bases, J lost 4 bases, and 4 bases lay in between. The CDR3 region is CASSQTADTQYF. CDR3 DNA: TGCGCCAGCAGCCAAACCGCAGATACGCAGTATTTT.

The chain combines TRBV30 with TRBJ1-1; a weak D match, TRBD1 (5 bases). The germline CDR1 and CDR2 sequences are GTSNPN and SVGIG (reference sequence). The CDR3 extends over 13 amino acids. V was clipped by 0 bases and J by 1 base, with 6 bases between them. Here the CDR3 reads CAWSVGQNTEAFF. The CDR3 bases are TGTGCCTGGAGTGTCGGACAGAACACTGAAGCTTTCTTT.

J is TRBJ2-7 and V is TRBV28, with 7 nucleotides matching TRBD1. With 4 bases clipped from V and 3 bases from J, the junction kept 6 bases outside the gene matches. CDR3 size: 14 residues. Germline CDR1 and CDR2: MDHEN and SYDVKM. The CDR3 here is CASSSGDRFYEQYF. The CDR3 DNA is TGTGCCAGCAGTTCAGGGGACAGATTCTACGAGCAGTACTTC.

This chain connects TRBV5-5 to TRBJ2-7, with D hard to call. Germline lookup yields CDR1 SGHKS and CDR2 YYEKEE (reference sequence). CDR3 length: 13 residues. Deletions cut 1 base from V and 7 bases from J, with 12 bases between. CDR3 sequence (DNA): TGTGCCAGCAGCTTGTCCCATGTGTCGGAGCAGTACTTC. Translation gives CASSLSHVSEQYF.

This sequence joins TRBV5-4 and TRBJ2-7, with 10 positions matching TRBD1. Germline V gene sequence: CDR1 SGHNT, CDR2 YYREEE (reference sequence). The CDR3 extends over 14 amino acids. Trimming removed 3 bases from V and 1 base from J; junction bases left unmatched: 1. The CDR3 DNA is TGTGCCAGCAGCTCGGGACAGGGGTCCTACGAGCAGTACTTC. Its translation is CASSSGQGSYEQYF.

The rearrangement uses TRBV15 and TRBJ2-1; 7 nucleotides agree with TRBD1. This CDR3 has 16 residues. The J segment lost 3 bases and the V segment lost 0 bases, leaving 5 bases of the junction unmatched. Germline CDR1 and CDR2: LNHNV and YYDKDF (reference sequence). CDR3 nucleotide sequence: TGTGCCACCAGCAGAGAAAAGACAGGGTTCTACAATGAGCAGTTCTTC. Protein: CATSREKTGFYNEQFF.

This clone has just one count. CDR3 DNA: TGTGCCAGCAGTCATCCTCAGGGGAATCAAGAGACCCAGTACTTC. Encoded protein: CASSHPQGNQETQYF. The chain has TRBV27 and TRBJ2-5; maybe TRBD1 (6 bases). There are 15 residues in the CDR3. V dropped 5 bases and J dropped 2 bases, with 15 bases sitting between them. Germline CDR1 reads MNHEY; CDR2 reads SMNVEV (reference sequence).

CDR3 nucleotides: TGTGCCAGTAGTATAGGTCTGCCGGGGGGGGTTGGTGAGACCCAGTACTTC. Its translation: CASSIGLPGGVGETQYF. The rearrangement links TRBV19 to TRBJ2-5, with 8 bases that match TRBD2. J was trimmed by 5 bases and V by 1 base; bases with no gene match: 12. The CDR3 totals 17 residues. Germline V CDR1 and CDR2: LNHDA, SQIVND (reference sequence).

The gene calls are TRBV27 and TRBJ2-2; possibly TRBD2 for D (5 bases). V lost 6 bases and J lost 6, with 14 bases in between. CDR1 is MNHEY, CDR2 SMNVEV, per germline (reference sequence). CDR3 length equals 14 residues. The CDR3 DNA is TGTGCCAGCAGCACGGGATTAAATTCCGGGGAGCTGTTTTTT. Protein product: CASSTGLNSGELFF.

The rearrangement uses TRBV4-1 and TRBJ1-5; no reliable D call. Germline V gives CDR1 MGHRA, CDR2 YSYEKL. With 3 bases removed from V and 9 bases from J, the gap between germline ends came to 12 bases. The CDR3 spans 13 residues. The CDR3 protein is CASSHAPAAPQHF. For the CDR3, the DNA is TGCGCCAGCAGCCACGCGCCGGCAGCGCCCCAGCATTTT.

The V gene is TRBV2, the J gene TRBJ2-7, with D unclear. In germline, CDR1 is SNHLY, CDR2 FYNNEI. Deletions cut 3 bases from V and 2 bases from J, with 8 bases between. This CDR3 spans 13 amino acids. The CDR3 DNA follows: TGTGCCAGCAGTGAGGTGCAAACCTACGAGCAGTACTTC. This sequence encodes CASSEVQTYEQYF.

The chain joins TRBV2 to TRBJ1-3; D unclear. Trimming took off 1 base at V and 0 bases at J, with 7 bases between the two ends. The CDR3 sequence is 15 residues long. Germline CDR1 is SNHLY and CDR2 is FYNNEI. As DNA, the CDR3 is TGTGCCAGCAGTGAAGGTCCCCCCTCTGGAAACACCATATATTTT. Translation gives CASSEGPPSGNTIYF. Drawing the rest from reference TRBV2 and TRBJ1-3, the complete variable domain is EPEVTQTPSHQVTQMGQEVILRCVPISNHLYFYWYRQILGQKVEFLVSFYNNEISEKSEIFDDQFSVERPDGSNFTLKIRSTKLEDSAMYFCASSEGPPSGNTIYFGEGSWLTVV.

CDR3 sequence (DNA): TGTGCCAGCAGTAGAACTCAGGGCCCAGAGACCCAGTACTTC. It codes for CASSRTQGPETQYF. This chain connects TRBV6-5 to TRBJ2-5, with D perhaps matching TRBD1 (5 bases). This CDR3 spans 14 amino acids. CDR1 is MNHEY, CDR2 SVGAGI, per germline. Trimming shortened V by 5 bases and J by 4 bases, and 14 bases separated the two germline ends.

CDR3 coding DNA: TGTGCCAGCAGCTTAGGCCTGGGGGTGAATTACTATGGCTACACCTTC. Its translation: CASSLGLGVNYYGYTF. The chain has TRBV13 and TRBJ1-2, with D tentatively TRBD1 (5 bases). Germline V CDR1 and CDR2: PRHDT, FYEKMQ (reference sequence). Trimming pared 0 bases from V and 3 bases from J, leaving 14 bases between. The CDR3 consists of 16 residues. Combining the CDR3 with reference TRBV13 and TRBJ1-2 gives the whole variable domain AAGVIQSPRHLIKEKRETATLKCYPIPRHDTVYWYQQGPGQDPQFLISFYEKMQSDKGSIPDRFSAQQFSDYHSELNMSSLELGDSALYFCASSLGLGVNYYGYTFGSGTRLTVV.